This note documents a single T cell receptor beta chain sequence. Its antigen target is currently unknown. Base-call qualities are not available, and no considerably larger clone is one nucleotide away. This entry is derived from a study of T cells after yellow fever vaccination (dated by TCRdb to about 2019). In terms of the full investigation: The SMART-Seq v4 Ultra Low Input RNA kit was used to prepare libraries from fractions with low cell numbers. To follow T-cell clones before and after primary and booster YFV17D yellow fever vaccination, bulk TCR alpha and beta repertoires were sequenced over time. Two healthy male donors made up the cohort, one aged 18 to 30 years and the other aged 30 to 40 years. Blood was collected at multiple timepoints before and after primary and secondary immunization, and bulk PBMC replicates and cell subsets were isolated. What the authors observed across the whole study: A small share of clonotypes occurred in both CD4 and CD8 compartments, likely arising from convergent recombination. The secondary T-cell response was weaker than the primary response but faster, peaking on day 5 instead of day 15. Most clones expanded after primary vaccination (almost 98% of CD4 and around 89% of CD8) were re-detected after the booster, suggesting that broad memory maintenance occurred. Because abundant contaminating clonotypes from the bulk population could be contained in FACS-sorted repertoires, computational filtering was required. Because only two donors were included in the study, the extent to which the findings can be generalized is limited.

The sample's treatment or condition, from its label and the paper: live attenuated yellow fever vaccine strain. At every blood-draw timepoint, two biological replicates of bulk PBMCs were collected. PBMCs were isolated from peripheral blood using a standard Ficoll-Paque protocol. RNA was extracted with TriZol from bulk PBMCs, CD4 and CD8 fractions, and dextramer-positive and dextramer-negative fractions. V is cut by 0 bases and J by 2 bases, and the space between the germline ends is 12 bases. The CDR3 sequence holds 16 residues, the cysteine and phenylalanine included. Of the read, only the CDR3 DNA is kept; its 48 bases are in frame from base 1. The germline V gene sets CDR1 to LGHNA and CDR2 to YNFKEQ. Synthesis of TCR cDNA relied on 5'RACE template switching, a step that introduced a universal primer site along with unique molecular identifiers. Priming for cDNA synthesis came from both the TCR alpha and TCR beta constant segments. Two PCR steps were used to amplify libraries, with sample barcodes and sequencing adapters being added in the second step. Sequencing of the libraries was done on either Illumina HiSeq 2500 (2x100 bp) or NovaSeq (2x150 bp). The source study handled its data this way. Reads were demultiplexed and collapsed into UMI consensus sequences with MIGEC, and V(D)J alignment was performed with MiXCR. Using edgeR on replicate PBMC samples, clonotypes were called vaccine-responding if FDR was below 0.01 and the log2 fold change was above 5 up to day 15. CD4 or CD8 identity was assigned to each bulk clonotype according to whether the clonotype was present at higher abundance in the sequenced CD4 repertoire or the sequenced CD8 repertoire. TCRdb trimmed the raw reads at Q25, called clones with MiXCR and kept productive beta chains. Rows are combined by CDR3 protein, so each entry shows the most common genes and DNA. V and J calls and clone size were set by TCRdb, not the authors. Across this sample there are 500,000 to 650,000 distinct CDR3 sequences, with roughly a sixth seen only once. The ten biggest clones cover roughly 17% of the sample.

The rearrangement combines TRBV4-2 with TRBJ2-3, with TRBD2 as a weak D call on 5 bases. This specimen was PBMCs, taken roughly 5 days after the first yellow fever vaccination. The sequence came from a man aged 18 to 30 who received the YFV17D yellow fever vaccine. The CDR3 is CASSQESSSHTDTQYF. At the DNA level, the sequence is TGTGCCAGCAGCCAAGAATCGTCTAGCCACACAGATACGCAGTATTTT.